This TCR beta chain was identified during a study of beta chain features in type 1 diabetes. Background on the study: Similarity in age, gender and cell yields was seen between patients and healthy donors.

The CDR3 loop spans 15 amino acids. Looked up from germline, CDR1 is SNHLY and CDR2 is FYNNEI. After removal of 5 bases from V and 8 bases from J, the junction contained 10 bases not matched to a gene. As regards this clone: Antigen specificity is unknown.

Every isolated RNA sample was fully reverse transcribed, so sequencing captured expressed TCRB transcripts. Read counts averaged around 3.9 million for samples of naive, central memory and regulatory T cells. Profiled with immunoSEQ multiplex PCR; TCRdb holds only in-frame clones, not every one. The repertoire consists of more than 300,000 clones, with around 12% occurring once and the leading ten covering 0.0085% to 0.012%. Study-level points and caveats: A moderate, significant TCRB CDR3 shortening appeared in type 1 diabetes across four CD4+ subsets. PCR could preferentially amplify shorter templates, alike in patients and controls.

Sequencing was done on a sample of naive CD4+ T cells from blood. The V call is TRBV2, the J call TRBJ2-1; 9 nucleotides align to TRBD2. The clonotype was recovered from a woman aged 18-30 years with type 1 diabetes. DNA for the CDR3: TGTGCCAGCAGTCTGGGGCGGGGGGGCCCGGATGAGCAGTTCTTC. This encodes CASSLGRGGPDEQFF.